In this sample, the clone carrying this T cell receptor (beta chain) turned up a few times. Its antigen is undetermined. CDR3 size: 14 residues. Germline lookup yields CDR1 SGHRS and CDR2 YFSETQ. V was trimmed by 6 bases and J by 6 bases, leaving 17 bases between them. This specimen comes from a study of response to subunit inactivated influenza vaccine. Overall study results and limits: Each seasonal flu vaccination may recruit only limited new T cells, authors suggested.

TCRdb reanalysed the RT-PCR reads using MiXCR and keeps one entry per CDR3 protein. The sample lists roughly 650,000 distinct CDR3 sequences, 15% to 18% occurring once. The input for sequencing was PBMCs from blood, taken 12 days after vaccination. This sequence was found in a man aged 50 or older who received an inactivated influenza vaccine. The rearrangement links TRBV5-1 to TRBJ2-3; possible D gene TRBD1, 6 bases. CDR3 amino acids: CASKWAGAGDTQYF. In nucleotides, the CDR3 is TGCGCCAGCAAGTGGGCAGGGGCCGGCGATACGCAGTATTTT.